The rows below give T cell receptor beta chains drawn from one sample of a study of blood T cell repertoires in COVID-19. Assay used: immunoSEQ multiplex PCR; TCRdb lists only in-frame clones, some missing. The table includes a few hundred thousand clones, around 86% detected once. Sample: peripheral blood. These receptors were taken from an older woman with COVID-19, enrolled during active disease. Both conserved end residues are part of each CDR3. The D gene is left open where the match is weak. A clone size is listed for some rows: how often the clone was seen (once, few, many), or a class if it is expanded.

-	TRBD1	TRBV30	TRBJ1-3	TGTGCCTGGAGTGGGGACAGAGGAAACACCATATATTTT	CAWSGDRGNTIYF
-	TRBD1	TRBV5-1	TRBJ2-7	TGCGCCAGCAGCCAACACCCATCCGGGACAGAGGGGTCCGAGCAGTACTTC	CASSQHPSGTEGSEQYF
-	-	TRBV5-8	TRBJ1-5	TGTGCCAGCAGCTTGGGTGGGACTCAATGGGGCAATCAGCCCCAGCATTTT	CASSLGGTQWGNQPQHF
-	-	TRBV15	TRBJ1-2	TGTGCCACAAGTAGCACGGGCTATGGCTACACCTTC	CATSSTGYGYTF
-	TRBD2	TRBV5-1	TRBJ2-3	TGCGCCAGCAGTCTGTTGTCGGGAGGAGGTACAGATACGCAGTATTTT	CASSLLSGGGTDTQYF
-	TRBD1	TRBV5-1	TRBJ1-2	TGCGCCAGCAGCCAGGACAGGGGGGATGGCTACACCTTC	CASSQDRGDGYTF
once	-	TRBV6-2/TRBV6-3	TRBJ1-5	TGTGCCAGCAGTTACGTCGGGAGGGTAGGCAATCAGCCCCAGCATTTT	CASSYVGRVGNQPQHF
-	TRBD2	TRBV20-1	TRBJ2-7	TGCAGTGCTAGTTCCCCCGGCGGCGGGAGCTCCTACGAGCAGTACTTC	CSASSPGGGSSYEQYF
-	TRBD1	TRBV18	TRBJ2-6	TGTGCCAGCTCACCACGGACAGGGGGCGGGTCTGGGGCCAACGTCCTGACTTTC	CASSPRTGGGSGANVLTF
-	-	TRBV18	TRBJ1-6	TGTGCCAGCTCACCCGGTCCAGGGTTGCCTCTCCACTTT	CASSPGPGLPLHF
-	TRBD2	TRBV16	TRBJ2-1	TGTGCCAGCAGCCAATCCATAGCGGGAGGGTACAATGAGCAGTTCTTC	CASSQSIAGGYNEQFF
-	-	TRBV5-1	TRBJ2-7	TGCGCCAGCAGCTTGGCGGGAGGGGGCAGTTTCTACGAGCAGTACTTC	CASSLAGGGSFYEQYF
-	-	TRBV10-2	TRBJ2-5	TGCGCCAGCAGCAAGACTAGTCGTCAAGAGACCCAGTACTTC	CASSKTSRQETQYF
-	-	TRBV5-1	TRBJ1-5	TGCGCCAGCAGCAGGGGTAGCAATCAGCCCCAGCATTTT	CASSRGSNQPQHF
once	TRBD1	TRBV4-2	TRBJ2-1	TGTGCCAGCAGCCAGCAGGGACAGGGGTATAGCAATGAGCAGTTCTTC	CASSQQGQGYSNEQFF
-	-	TRBV7-9	TRBJ2-1	TGTGCCAGCAGTCTGAGTGGGAGTTGGTCGGATGAGCAGTTCTTC	CASSLSGSWSDEQFF
once	-	TRBV9	TRBJ1-4	TGTGCCAGCAGCGTAGAGGGGGCAACTAATGAAAAACTGTTTTTT	CASSVEGATNEKLFF
few	-	TRBV30	TRBJ2-1	TGTGCCTGGAGTAAGGCAGCGCTCTTGGATGAGCAGTTCTTC	CAWSKAALLDEQFF
-	TRBD1	TRBV6-5	TRBJ2-1	TGTGCCAGCAGTCCAGGGGGACGTCTTTACAATGAGCAGTTCTTC	CASSPGGRLYNEQFF
-	TRBD2	TRBV7-2	TRBJ2-1	TGTGCCAGCAGCCGCGCTAGCGGTGATTTAGGTGAGCAGTTCTTC	CASSRASGDLGEQFF
-	TRBD1	TRBV19	TRBJ2-3	TGTGCCAGTAGTCTTGGGACAGGCCACCTCACAGATACGCAGTATTTT	CASSLGTGHLTDTQYF
-	-	TRBV3-1/TRBV3-2	TRBJ2-3	TGTGCCAGCAGCACCAGGACTGGAGCCACAGATACGCAGTATTTT	CASSTRTGATDTQYF
-	-	TRBV10-3	TRBJ2-1	TGTGCCATCAGTGACCGTCGAACTGCCTCTTTAAAGTACAATGAGCAGTTCTTC	CAISDRRTASLKYNEQFF
-	-	TRBV29-1	TRBJ2-1	TGCAGCGTTGGATACAGGGCCAATGAGCAGTTCTTC	CSVGYRANEQFF
once	-	TRBV28	TRBJ2-7	TGTGCCAGCAGGATTGATGGGCCCTACGAGCAGTACTTC	CASRIDGPYEQYF
-	-	TRBV19	TRBJ1-2	TGTGCCAGTAGTAGACTAGACCCCCGGGGGGGGAACGGCTACACCTTC	CASSRLDPRGGNGYTF
-	-	TRBV27	TRBJ1-1	TGTGCCAGCAGTTTATCGAACTTTATGGTGGACACTGAAGCTTTCTTT	CASSLSNFMVDTEAFF
-	TRBD1	TRBV5-4	TRBJ1-1	TGTGCCAGCAGCTTGGGTGGGGGGGACAGGGTCACTGAAGCTTTCTTT	CASSLGGGDRVTEAFF
few	-	TRBV19	TRBJ1-1	TGTGCCAGTAGTAACAGCCTAAGGGGCACTGAAGCTTTCTTT	CASSNSLRGTEAFF
once	-	TRBV6-6	TRBJ2-7	TGTGCCAGTAAGGACAGCATAGAATCCGCCGAGCAGTACTTC	CASKDSIESAEQYF
few	TRBD1	TRBV18	TRBJ2-7	TGTGCCAGCTCACCCCGACAGGGTTTCGAGCAGTACTTC	CASSPRQGFEQYF
once	TRBD1	TRBV3-1/TRBV3-2	TRBJ2-2	TGTGCCAGCAGCCCTCAGACAGGGATTGGGGAGCTGTTTTTT	CASSPQTGIGELFF
-	-	TRBV21-1	TRBJ1-4	TGTGCCAGCAGCACCTCAGGGGTCTCTAATGAAAAACTGTTTTTT	CASSTSGVSNEKLFF
few	-	TRBV7-2	TRBJ2-7	TGTGCCAGCAGCTTAGTAGGTAGCGGATCCTACGAGCAGTACTTC	CASSLVGSGSYEQYF
-	TRBD1	TRBV6-5	TRBJ1-5	TGTGCCAGCAGTCGGACAGGGGGGGGGCCCCAGCATTTT	CASSRTGGGPQHF
-	-	TRBV12-3/TRBV12-4	TRBJ1-2	TGTGCCAGCAGCATCGAGCAGGGGTTTGGCTACACCTTC	CASSIEQGFGYTF
-	TRBD1	TRBV5-4	TRBJ1-1	TGTGCCAGCAGCTCGGACAGGGGCGCTGAAGCTTTCTTT	CASSSDRGAEAFF
-	-	TRBV6-5	TRBJ1-3	TGTGCCAGCAGTTACTCGGCAGGGTCTGGAAACACCATATATTTT	CASSYSAGSGNTIYF
-	TRBD1	TRBV7-7	TRBJ2-2	TGTGCCAGCAGCCCAGGCAGGGGGCGCGGCACCGGGGAGCTGTTTTTT	CASSPGRGRGTGELFF
-	TRBD1	TRBV28	TRBJ1-4	TGTGCCAGCAGTTTGGACAGGGGCGGGGCAACTAATGAAAAACTGTTTTTT	CASSLDRGGATNEKLFF
-	-	TRBV24-1	TRBJ1-2	TGTGCCACCAGTGATTCCCCAAATGGCTACACCTTC	CATSDSPNGYTF
-	-	TRBV2	TRBJ2-7	TGTGCCAGCAGTGAAGATGGAGGGACCGCGCAGTACTTC	CASSEDGGTAQYF
-	TRBD1	TRBV4-2	TRBJ2-7	TGTGCCAGCAGCCAAGAAGGGACAGCCTCCTACGAGCAGTACTTC	CASSQEGTASYEQYF
-	-	TRBV4-1	TRBJ1-1	TGCGCCAGCAGCCAAGGTATACAGGTGGCTTTCTTT	CASSQGIQVAFF
-	TRBD1	TRBV19	TRBJ1-4	TGTGCCAGCGGGACAGCAACTAATGAAAAACTGTTTTTT	CASGTATNEKLFF
-	TRBD1	TRBV15	TRBJ1-1	TGTGCCACCAGCAGAGATCGGGACAGGGGTGTGAACACTGAAGCTTTCTTT	CATSRDRDRGVNTEAFF
-	-	TRBV30	TRBJ1-6	TGTGCCTGGAGTGTACTAGGAGCGCGAAATTCACCCCTCCACTTT	CAWSVLGARNSPLHF
-	TRBD1	TRBV18	TRBJ1-2	TGTGCCAGCTCACCCACCGTCCCAGGGGGTATCGGCTACACCTTC	CASSPTVPGGIGYTF